The clone carrying this TCR beta chain has more than one count but fewer than ten. The data derive from a study of blood T cell repertoires in COVID-19. On the study more broadly: Acute-phase and convalescent COVID-19 samples originated in the United States, Italy and Spain. Sample material is recorded as cDNA or gDNA derived from T cells, B-cell-depleted T cells, or PBMCs.

As originally analysed: The assay estimated nucleated cells by amplifying reference gene primers. Generated by immunoSEQ multiplex PCR, the TCRdb table keeps only in-frame clones and is missing some. That table is the source of V, J and clone size, and D and trimming were worked out from the DNA. In the table there are some 250,000 clones, 75% to 90% of which are singletons. This clonotype was obtained from a woman in her fifties or sixties with active or convalescent COVID-19. What was sequenced was peripheral blood.

The CDR3 bases are TGTGCCAGCATGGACAAGTTAACAGATACGCAGTATTTT. It translates to CASMDKLTDTQYF. V usage is TRBV7-8 and J usage is TRBJ2-3; a weak D match, TRBD1 (5 bases). The germline V gene encodes CDR1 SGHVS and CDR2 FQNEAQ. This CDR3 comprises 13 residues. The germline V and J ends were trimmed by 7 bases and 3 bases, with 11 bases remaining between them.